Only a few counts were recorded for the clone carrying this T cell receptor beta chain. Its antigen is unknown. The sample is drawn from a study of OX40 agonist ivuxolimab in advanced cancers. Whole-study results and caveats: Expanded clones tended on average to be more numerous among CD8+ T cells than CD4+.

The CDR3 length is 14 residues. The germline gives CDR1 MNHNY, CDR2 SVGAGI (reference sequence). Trimming pared 5 bases from V and 4 bases from J, leaving 14 bases between. Method: immunoSEQ multiplex PCR; TCRdb's copy keeps in-frame clones and lacks some. The sample lists 36,000 or so clones, about 78% occurring once. The chain has TRBV6-6 and TRBJ1-1, with a tentative D call TRBD1 (6 bases). The material was CD4+ or CD8+ T cells sorted from blood, obtained in a trial of the OX40 agonist ivuxolimab. The clonotype comes from an adult with an advanced solid tumor such as melanoma, head and neck, liver or kidney cancer. The CDR3, as DNA: TGTGCCAGCAGTCTCGGGGACACCCTCACTGAAGCTTTCTTT. It encodes CASSLGDTLTEAFF.